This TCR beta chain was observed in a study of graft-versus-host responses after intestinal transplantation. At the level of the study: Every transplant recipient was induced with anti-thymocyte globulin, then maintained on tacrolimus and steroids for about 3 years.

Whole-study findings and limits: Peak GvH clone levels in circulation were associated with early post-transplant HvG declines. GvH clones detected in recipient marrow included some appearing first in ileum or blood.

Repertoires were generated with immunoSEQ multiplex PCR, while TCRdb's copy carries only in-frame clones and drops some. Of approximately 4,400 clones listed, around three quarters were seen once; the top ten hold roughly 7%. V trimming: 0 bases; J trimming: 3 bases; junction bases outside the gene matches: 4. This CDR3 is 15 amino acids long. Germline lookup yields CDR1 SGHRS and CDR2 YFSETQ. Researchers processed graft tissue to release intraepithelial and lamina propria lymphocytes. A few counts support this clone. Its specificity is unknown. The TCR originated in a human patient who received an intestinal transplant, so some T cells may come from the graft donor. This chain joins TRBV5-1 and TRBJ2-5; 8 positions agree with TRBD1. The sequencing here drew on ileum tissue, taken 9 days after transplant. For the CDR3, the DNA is TGCGCCAGCAGCTTGGCCCCAGGGGGCAAAGAGACCCAGTACTTC. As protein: CASSLAPGGKETQYF.